These 11 T cell receptor beta chains were sequenced from one sample in a study of identical twins. TCRdb independently ran MiXCR on the 5' RACE reads; one entry per CDR3 protein. Of 500,000 to 700,000 distinct CDR3 sequences detected, around 7.4% appear once; the ten largest clones hold 1.5% to 2%. This same sample was also part of a study on yellow fever vaccine responses in identical twins.

The sample comprised PBMCs. These receptors were collected from a young woman in good health.

The chain carries TRBV7-3 and TRBJ2-2; D not certain. From germline, CDR1 is SGHTA and CDR2 FQGTGA. The CDR3 contains 13 residues. V was cut by 6 bases and J by 4 bases, with 9 bases left in between. This chain's CDR3 is CASRRSSTGELFF. CDR3 sequence (DNA): TGTGCCAGCAGACGGTCGTCCACCGGGGAGCTGTTTTTT.

This clonotype was detected ten times or more. This chain connects TRBV20-1 to TRBJ2-1, with D possibly being TRBD1 (6 bases). The CDR3 sequence is 13 residues long. Between the trimmed V and J ends, which lost 4 bases and 9 bases, there was a span of 16 bases. CDR1 DFQATT and CDR2 SNEGSKA come from the germline V gene (reference sequence). Here the CDR3 DNA reads TGCAGTGCTACCTCGGACAGTCAGGGTGAGCAGTTCTTC. This sequence encodes CSATSDSQGEQFF.

The chain links TRBV4-1 to TRBJ2-4; 10 bases match TRBD2. J gave up 6 bases and V 0 bases, and 8 bases lay outside the gene matches. The germline V gene has CDR1 MGHRA and CDR2 YSYEKL. The CDR3 contains 17 residues. The CDR3 sequence: CASSQEASGGPANIQYF. The CDR3 DNA reads as TGCGCCAGCAGCCAAGAGGCTAGCGGGGGACCGGCAAACATTCAGTACTTC.

This clonotype was observed many times. V and J are TRBV12-3 or TRBV12-4 and TRBJ1-6, with D uncertain. The CDR3 is made up of 18 amino acids. V shed 1 base and J shed 0 bases, with 13 bases lying between them. The DNA for the CDR3 is TGTGCCAGCAGTTTAGTTGAGGGTAGGAGCTCCTATAATTCACCCCTCCACTTT. This translates into CASSLVEGRSSYNSPLHF.

This clonotype was counted between two and nine times. The chain is built from TRBV9 and TRBJ2-7, with D hard to call. CDR1 and CDR2 (germline): SGDLS, YYNGEE. The ends were cut back, 5 bases at V and 5 bases at J, with 11 bases in the middle. The CDR3 is 12 residues long. CDR3 sequence (DNA): TGTGCCAGCAGTCCTGGGAACCACGAGCAGTACTTC. Its protein product is CASSPGNHEQYF.

This clonotype was seen many times. This sequence joins TRBV15 and TRBJ1-1; D remains ambiguous. From germline, CDR1 is LNHNV and CDR2 YYDKDF (reference sequence). The CDR3 totals 13 residues. The V end lost 0 bases, the J end lost 0 bases, and 2 bases lay between the germline ends. The CDR3, as DNA: TGTGCCACCAGCAGAGAGGTGAACACTGAAGCTTTCTTT. Translating gives CATSREVNTEAFF. Variable domain in full (rest from reference TRBV15 and TRBJ1-1): DAMVIQNPRYQVTQFGKPVTLSCSQTLNHNVMYWYQQKSSQAPKLLFHYYDKDFNNEADTPDNFQSRRPNTSFCFLDIRSPGLGDTAMYLCATSREVNTEAFFGQGTRLTVV.

This clonotype appeared many times. The chain combines TRBV12-3 or TRBV12-4 with TRBJ2-3; 7 positions agree with TRBD1. This CDR3 comprises 14 residues. With V trimmed by 7 bases and J by 1 base, 5 bases remained unmatched. This CDR3 is CASKRQGGTDTQYF. The CDR3, as DNA: TGTGCCAGCAAACGACAGGGTGGCACAGATACGCAGTATTTT.

The chain joins TRBV28 to TRBJ2-1; TRBD1 or TRBD2 may be the D gene (5 bases each). Germline assignment: CDR1 MDHEN and CDR2 SYDVKM. The CDR3 totals 17 residues. V gave up 3 bases and J gave up 9 bases, with 24 bases separating them. The chain's CDR3 is CASSFGLGTGPGGEQFF. The CDR3 bases are TGTGCCAGCAGTTTTGGGTTGGGGACCGGACCAGGTGGTGAGCAGTTCTTC. The full variable domain, its missing parts supplied by reference TRBV28 and TRBJ2-1, is DVKVTQSSRYLVKRTGEKVFLECVQDMDHENMFWYRQDPGLGLRLIYFSYDVKMKEKGDIPEGYSVSREKKERFSLILESASTNQTSMYLCASSFGLGTGPGGEQFFGPGTRLTVL.

The chain recombines TRBV12-3 or TRBV12-4 with TRBJ2-5; 11 bases line up with TRBD2. The trim removed 11 bases at V and 2 bases at J, leaving 22 bases unmatched. CDR3 length: 19 amino acids. CDR3 coding DNA: TGTGCCTTCTGCCGACAGCGTGATGCTAGCGGGAGGCATCAAGAGACCCAGTACTTC. Protein product: CAFCRQRDASGRHQETQYF.

This clonotype occurred a few times. The V call is TRBV6-2 or TRBV6-3, the J call TRBJ2-6; TRBD1 matches at 9 bases. There are 20 residues in the CDR3. Losses at the gene ends were 0 bases for V and 0 bases for J; bases not matched to a gene: 9. The V gene's germline CDR1 is MNHEY and CDR2 SVGEGT. Here the CDR3 reads CASSYSSRTGANSGANVLTF. The CDR3 nucleotides read TGTGCCAGCAGTTACTCGTCTCGGACAGGGGCGAACTCTGGGGCCAACGTCCTGACTTTC.

This clonotype has at least ten counts. The V gene is TRBV20-1, the J gene TRBJ1-1; perhaps TRBD1 as D (6 bases). Between the trimmed V and J ends, which lost 5 bases and 1 base, there was a span of 8 bases. There are 12 residues in the CDR3. CDR1 is DFQATT, CDR2 SNEGSKA, per germline (reference sequence). In DNA form, the CDR3 reads TGCAGTGCTCCAGGGGAGAACACTGAAGCTTTCTTT. Residues: CSAPGENTEAFF.